Listed below are T cell receptor beta chains from one sample, sequenced in a study of T cells after posttransplantation cyclophosphamide. Sequencing used immunoSEQ multiplex PCR; TCRdb keeps in-frame clones, though not all of them. The sample contains 20,000 to 25,000 clones, almost 75% of which appear only once. What was sequenced was memory CD4+ T cells sorted from PBMCs. The receptors stem from an older woman in good health, CMV-negative, and a related stem cell transplant donor. Both conserved end residues are trimmed from each CDR3. The order of the fields is V gene, CDR3 protein.

TRBV7-8 ASSLDRVEQF
TRBV28 ASSSGTYTDTQY
TRBV28 ASSSGYYEQY
TRBV7-3 ASSLRPGGTEAF
TRBV6-1 AIFTRGSSYNEQF
TRBV4-1 ASSQERRRGDAETQY
TRBV28 ASSLEQGNQPQH
TRBV7-9 ASSPRRGVPGELF
TRBV21-1 ASSKGQGARNTEAF
TRBV27 ASSLGTVWYNEQF
TRBV6-6 ASSYDRGYEQY
TRBV15 ATSRDQDEQY
TRBV5-3 ARSLPPSNEQF
TRBV27 APPRGNFTDTQY
TRBV7-9 ASSPGLRYEQY
TRBV7-2 ASSLSSYEQY
TRBV4-3 ASSSWPRAHEQY
TRBV5-4 ASRGQFNYGYT
TRBV18 ASSLSYRDSRSAGVREQY
TRBV10-3 AISGSSYGYT
TRBV7-2 ASSLRTSGIVNEQF
TRBV5-1 ASEKKPGLAGGEQY
TRBV7-2 ASSLVGVRGNQPQH
TRBV4-1 ASSQEAGVNQPQH
TRBV30 AWSVRSGLSAEQY
TRBV27 ASSLLGSLSNQPQH
TRBV27 ASSPHPRGSTDTQY
TRBV2 ASSRGEGQPQH
TRBV7-2 ASSFRSDTQY
TRBV2 ASSETRGTGELF
TRBV9 ASSVEAGGYTEAF
TRBV6-5 ASSYSDRRRDTIY
TRBV2 ASARSAGGLVQETQY
TRBV28 ASSFAGVAAKNIQY
TRBV19 ASSKAGVLYEQY
TRBV19 ASSKGQPYEQY
TRBV28 ASIGPEGYEQY
TRBV7-9 ASSTTRPGLAGAYEQF
TRBV28 ASSRDRAVRTGELF
TRBV2 ASILSRDRNYGYT